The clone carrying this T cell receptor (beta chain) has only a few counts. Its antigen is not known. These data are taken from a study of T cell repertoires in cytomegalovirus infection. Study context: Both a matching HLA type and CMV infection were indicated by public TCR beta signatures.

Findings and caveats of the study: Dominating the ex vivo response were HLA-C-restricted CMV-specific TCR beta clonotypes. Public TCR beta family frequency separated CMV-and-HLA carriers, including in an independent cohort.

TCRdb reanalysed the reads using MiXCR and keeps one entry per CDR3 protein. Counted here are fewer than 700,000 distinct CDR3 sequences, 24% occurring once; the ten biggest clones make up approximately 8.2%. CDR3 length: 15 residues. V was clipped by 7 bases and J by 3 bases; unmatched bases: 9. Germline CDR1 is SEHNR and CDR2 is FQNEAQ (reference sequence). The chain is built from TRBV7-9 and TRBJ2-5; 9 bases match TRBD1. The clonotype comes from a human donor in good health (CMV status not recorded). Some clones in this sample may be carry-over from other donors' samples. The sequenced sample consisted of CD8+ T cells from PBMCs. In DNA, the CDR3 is TGTGCCAGCACCTCTACCCGGACAGGGGAAGAGACCCAGTACTTC. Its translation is CASTSTRTGEETQYF.